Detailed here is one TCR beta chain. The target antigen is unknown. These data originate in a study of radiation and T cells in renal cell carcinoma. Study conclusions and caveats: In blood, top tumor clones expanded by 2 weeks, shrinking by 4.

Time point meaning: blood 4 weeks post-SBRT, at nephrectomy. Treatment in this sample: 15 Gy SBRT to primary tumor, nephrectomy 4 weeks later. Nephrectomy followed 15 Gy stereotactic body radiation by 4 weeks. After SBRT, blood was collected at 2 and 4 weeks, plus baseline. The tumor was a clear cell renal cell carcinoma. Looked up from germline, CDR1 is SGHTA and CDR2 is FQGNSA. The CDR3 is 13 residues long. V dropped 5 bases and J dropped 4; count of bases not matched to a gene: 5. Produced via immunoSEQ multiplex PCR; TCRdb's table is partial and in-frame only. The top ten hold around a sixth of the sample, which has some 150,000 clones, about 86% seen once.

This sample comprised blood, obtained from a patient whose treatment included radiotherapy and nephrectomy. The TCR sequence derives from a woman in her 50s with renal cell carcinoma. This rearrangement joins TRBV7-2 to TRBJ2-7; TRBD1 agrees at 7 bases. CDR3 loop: CASSRDSFYEQYF. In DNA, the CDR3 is TGTGCCAGCAGCCGGGACAGCTTTTACGAGCAGTACTTC.